This TCR beta chain was identified during a study of post-analysis software for immune sequencing data (dated by TCRdb to the mid-2010s). Background on the whole study: Relapsing-remitting, secondary progressive and progressive-relapsing multiple sclerosis were recorded as disease courses, and subtype annotation was lacking for some patients. Patient repertoires were compared against over ten previously published healthy control repertoires from donors aged about 6 to 26 years. A subset of samples was prepared in parallel using single-end sample barcoding, then pooled and co-amplified after Illumina adapter ligation. The study at large found these results: The multiple sclerosis patient group was slightly younger than the control group. Strong co-clustering of samples prepared in the same batch was shown by direct clustering with F measure, prompting a batch-effect correction. Compared with controls, multiple sclerosis patients had significantly lower normalized Chao1 diversity, a finding suggesting substantial peripheral T-cell clonal expansion. Several TRBV segments, including TRBV5-6, TRBV5-1 and TRBV20-1, were significantly more frequent in patients than controls.

Note on this clonotype: Its antigen target is currently unknown. No base qualities exist here, and no much larger clone lies one base off it.

To demonstrate the VDJtools post-analysis software, the study profiled TCR beta repertoires from the peripheral blood of 10 to 15 young patients with multiple sclerosis. The multiple sclerosis patients were children and adolescents between roughly 6 and 17 years of age. Counted from cysteine to phenylalanine, this CDR3 has 16 amino acids. Only the CDR3 part of the read is kept: 48 bases, read in frame from the first base. Trimming removed 5 bases from V and 5 bases from J; the gene matches leave 8 bases unexplained. To prepare the library, PCR was applied. TCRdb lists the instrument as Illumina HiSeq 2500. Unique molecular identifiers were incorporated into TCR beta cDNA libraries to reduce PCR and sequencing biases. Approximately 500,000 cDNA molecules were obtained per 1 to 10 million input T cells, so each molecule approximated one T cell. The patient libraries were prepared and sequenced using the same protocol as the earlier healthy control dataset. Samples belonging to the same batch were prepared together, multiplexed and sequenced on a shared HiSeq lane. On the study's bioinformatics: MIGEC handled the raw barcoded reads, throwing out single-read molecular identifier groups before consensus assembly and CDR3 extraction. Clonotype tables were post-analysed with VDJtools, and diversity was normalized by down-sampling all datasets to the smallest sample size. In repertoire overlap clustering, CDR3 amino acid sequences, but not nucleotide sequences, were matched to correct batch-related cross-sample contamination. The raw public data were reprocessed by TCRdb itself: fastp quality trimming at Q25, MiXCR clonotype calling, in-frame beta chains only. For every CDR3 protein sequence, its rows merge into one entry that carries the most common genes and DNA. These V and J calls originate from TCRdb's pipeline instead of the authors' own analysis. The sample table holds over 700,000 distinct CDR3 sequences, of which about 27% were seen once. The top ten clones comprise approximately 0.55% of the sample.

The TCR sequence derives from a girl between 5 and 17 years old with multiple sclerosis. Material: blood. The chain employs TRBV12-3 or TRBV12-4 and TRBJ1-6; 8 central bases correspond to TRBD1. The CDR3 sequence is CASSTRQGLDNSPLHF. The bases are TGTGCCAGCAGTACTCGACAGGGGCTGGATAATTCACCCCTCCACTTT.